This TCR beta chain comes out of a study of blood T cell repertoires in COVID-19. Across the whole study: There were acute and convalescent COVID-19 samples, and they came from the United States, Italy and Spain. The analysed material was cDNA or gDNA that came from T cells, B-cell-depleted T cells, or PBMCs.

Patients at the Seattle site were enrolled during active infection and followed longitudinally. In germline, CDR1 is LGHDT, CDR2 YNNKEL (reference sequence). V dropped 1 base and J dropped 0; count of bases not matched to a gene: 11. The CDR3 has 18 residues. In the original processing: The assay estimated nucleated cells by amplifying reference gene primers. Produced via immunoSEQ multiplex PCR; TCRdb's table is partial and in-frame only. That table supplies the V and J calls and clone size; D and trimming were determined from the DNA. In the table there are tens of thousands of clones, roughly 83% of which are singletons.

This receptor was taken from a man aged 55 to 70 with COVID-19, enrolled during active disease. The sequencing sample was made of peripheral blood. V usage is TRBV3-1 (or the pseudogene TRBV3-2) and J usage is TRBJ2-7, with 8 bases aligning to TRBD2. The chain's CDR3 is CASSQGAGGGTRSYEQYF. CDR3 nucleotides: TGTGCCAGCAGCCAAGGCGCCGGCGGGGGGACACGCTCCTACGAGCAGTACTTC.